Each of the 10 T cell receptor beta chains below was sequenced from the same sample in a study of T cells in Graves' hyperthyroidism and ophthalmopathy. From RNA transcripts, TCR beta CDR3 regions were amplified. Researchers ran a first-round RT-PCR on the TCR CDR3 using the HTBI primer set. TCRdb redid the calling of the multiplex PCR reads with MiXCR, one entry per CDR3 protein. The sample includes some 440,000 distinct CDR3 sequences, roughly 14% of them seen just once. The sequencing input was blood. These receptors all come from a woman aged 18-30 years with Graves' hyperthyroidism.

This clonotype was seen at least ten times. The chain joins TRBV7-9 to TRBJ2-2; D gene ambiguous. CDR1 is SEHNR and CDR2 is FQNEAQ in the germline V gene (reference sequence). CDR3 length: 16 residues. The V gene lost 0 bases and the J gene lost 10 bases, with 18 bases spanning the gap. The CDR3: CASSLAGGFLHEELFF. The CDR3 DNA reads as TGTGCCAGCAGCTTAGCGGGCGGCTTCCTCCATGAGGAGCTGTTTTTT.

This clonotype was seen ten or more times. This sequence joins TRBV28 and TRBJ2-5, with TRBD2 identical over 7 bases. CDR3 size: 13 residues. Trimming took 5 bases from V and 2 from J; bases not matched to a gene: 2. Germline values: CDR1 MDHEN, CDR2 SYDVKM. The CDR3 sequence is CASSGGGQETQYF. The CDR3 nucleotides are TGTGCCAGCAGTGGGGGAGGGCAAGAGACCCAGTACTTC.

This clonotype was seen repeatedly, ten times or more. V and J are TRBV4-1 and TRBJ2-7; 7 positions agree with TRBD1. CDR1 MGHRA and CDR2 YSYEKL come from the germline V gene. There are 15 residues in the CDR3. Trimming took 0 bases from V and 4 from J; bases not matched to a gene: 6. The CDR3 sequence is CASSQDPTGYYEQYF. CDR3 nucleotide sequence: TGCGCCAGCAGCCAAGATCCGACAGGGTATTACGAGCAGTACTTC.

This clonotype was detected ten times or more. The chain recombines TRBV28 with TRBJ2-3; the match to TRBD2 covers 8 bases. The V gene's germline CDR1 is MDHEN and CDR2 SYDVKM. J gave up 2 bases and V 4 bases, and 8 bases lay outside the gene matches. CDR3 length: 16 amino acids. The CDR3 DNA is TGTGCCAGCAGTTCCCTTGGGACTAGTATCACAGATACGCAGTATTTT. Translation gives CASSSLGTSITDTQYF.

This clonotype was detected a few times. This chain uses TRBV10-2 with TRBJ2-5, with 9 bases that match TRBD2. Per germline, CDR1 WSHSY and CDR2 SAAADI. This CDR3 spans 15 amino acids. Trimming removed 3 bases from V and 5 bases from J; junction bases left unmatched: 7. The CDR3 DNA reads TGCGCCAGCAGTGAAGAGGCGGGAGGGCGGGAGACCCAGTACTTC. Protein product: CASSEEAGGRETQYF.

This clonotype was seen a handful of times. The V and J genes are TRBV7-9 and TRBJ2-6; 9 bases are shared with TRBD1. Trimming removed 3 bases from V and 3 bases from J; junction bases left unmatched: 6. CDR1 is SEHNR, CDR2 FQNEAQ, per germline (reference sequence). This CDR3 has 17 residues. CDR3 coding DNA: TGTGCCAGCAGCTTGACAGGGGGGGCATTTGGGGCCAACGTCCTGACTTTC. It is translated as CASSLTGGAFGANVLTF. Based on the CDR3 plus reference TRBV7-9 and TRBJ2-6, the full variable domain is DTGVSQNPRHKITKRGQNVTFRCDPISEHNRLYWYRQTLGQGPEFLTYFQNEAQLEKSRLLSDRFSAERPKGSFSTLEIQRTEQGDSAMYLCASSLTGGAFGANVLTFGAGSRLTVL.

The chain has TRBV19 and TRBJ1-2; D is possibly TRBD1 (5 bases). The CDR3 extends over 15 amino acids. From germline, CDR1 is LNHDA and CDR2 SQIVND (reference sequence). V was trimmed by 2 bases and J by 2 bases, leaving 12 bases between them. The CDR3 bases are TGTGCCAGTAGTATATATGGGGGGACGAACTATGGCTACACCTTC. Residues: CASSIYGGTNYGYTF.

This clonotype turned up a few times. One base separates it from a far larger clone, so it is likely a read error. This chain connects TRBV11-2 to TRBJ2-7; weak D call: TRBD2 (6 bases). Germline V CDR1 and CDR2: SGHAT, FQNNGV. This CDR3 is 13 amino acids long. The CDR3 here is CASSPGGAYEQCF. The CDR3 DNA sequence: TGTGCCAGCAGCCCCGGAGGGGCCTACGAGCAGTGCTTC. The variable domain in full, completed from reference TRBV11-2 and TRBJ2-7, reads EAGVAQSPRYKIIEKRQSVAFWCNPISGHATLYWYQQILGQGPKLLIQFQNNGVVDDSQLPKDRFSAERLKGVDSTLKIQPAKLEDSAVYLCASSPGGAYEQCFGPGTRLTVT.

The chain joins TRBV9 to TRBJ2-7, with 12 bases identical to TRBD1. There are 16 residues in the CDR3. V lost 4 bases, J lost 4 bases, and 9 bases stayed unmatched. The V gene's germline CDR1 is SGDLS and CDR2 YYNGEE. CDR3 sequence: CASSSRDRGPGYEQYF. The CDR3 region has the DNA TGTGCCAGCAGCAGCCGGGACAGGGGGCCGGGATACGAGCAGTACTTC. Filled out from reference TRBV9 and TRBJ2-7, the complete variable domain reads DSGVTQTPKHLITATGQRVTLRCSPRSGDLSVYWYQQSLDQGLQFLIQYYNGEERAKGNILERFSAQQFPDLHSELNLSSLELGDSALYFCASSSRDRGPGYEQYFGPGTRLTVT.

CDR3 in amino acids: CASSPQGGWGSGANVLTF. The CDR3 nucleotides are TGTGCCAGTAGTCCCCAAGGGGGCTGGGGAAGTGGGGCCAACGTCCTGACTTTC. The rearrangement joins TRBV19 to TRBJ2-6, with 7 bases aligning to TRBD1. This CDR3 is built from 18 residues. Trimming took 5 bases from V and 3 from J; bases not matched to a gene: 13. CDR1 and CDR2 from the germline V gene are LNHDA and SQIVND (reference sequence).